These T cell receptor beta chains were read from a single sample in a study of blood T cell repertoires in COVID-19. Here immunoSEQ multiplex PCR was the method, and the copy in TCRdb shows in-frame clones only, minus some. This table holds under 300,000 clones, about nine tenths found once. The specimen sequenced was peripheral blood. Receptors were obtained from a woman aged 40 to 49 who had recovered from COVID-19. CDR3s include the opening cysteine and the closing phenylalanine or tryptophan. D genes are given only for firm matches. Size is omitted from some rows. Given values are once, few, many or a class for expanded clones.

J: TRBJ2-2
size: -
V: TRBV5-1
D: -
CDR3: CASSLAWEADSTGELFF
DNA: TGCGCCAGCAGCTTGGCCTGGGAGGCCGACAGCACCGGGGAGCTGTTTTTT

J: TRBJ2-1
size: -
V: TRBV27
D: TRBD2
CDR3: CASQREGSEQFF
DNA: TGTGCCAGCCAGCGGGAGGGGAGTGAGCAGTTCTTC

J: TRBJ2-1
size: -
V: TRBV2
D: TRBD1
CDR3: CASSGQGDNEQFF
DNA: TGTGCCAGCAGTGGCCAGGGGGACAATGAGCAGTTCTTC

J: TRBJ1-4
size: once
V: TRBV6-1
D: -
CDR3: CASSEAPGFREKLFF
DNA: TGTGCCAGCAGTGAAGCGCCAGGGTTTCGTGAAAAACTGTTTTTT

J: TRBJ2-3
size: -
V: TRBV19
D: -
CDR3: CASRGPADTQYF
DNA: TGTGCCAGTAGGGGGCCGGCAGATACGCAGTATTTT

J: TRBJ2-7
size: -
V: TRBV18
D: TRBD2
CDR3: CASSSAREDSYEQYF
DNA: TGTGCCAGCTCATCCGCCCGGGAGGATTCCTACGAGCAGTACTTC

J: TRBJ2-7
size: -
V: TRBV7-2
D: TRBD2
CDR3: CASRGRTSGRYEQYF
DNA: TGTGCCAGCAGGGGAAGGACTAGCGGGAGGTACGAGCAGTACTTC

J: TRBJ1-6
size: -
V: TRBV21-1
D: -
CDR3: CARLGQPNSPLHF
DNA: TGTGCCAGGCTTGGACAACCAAATTCACCCCTCCACTTT

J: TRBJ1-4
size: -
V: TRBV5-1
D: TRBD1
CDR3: CASSSTGQGGGKLFF
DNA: TGCGCCAGCAGCTCAACGGGACAGGGTGGAGGAAAACTGTTTTTT

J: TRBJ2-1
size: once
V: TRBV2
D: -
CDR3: CASSANEDPSYNEQFF
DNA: TGTGCCAGCAGTGCTAATGAGGATCCCTCCTACAATGAGCAGTTCTTC

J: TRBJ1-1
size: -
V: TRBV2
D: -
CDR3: CASSESPGGTEAFF
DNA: TGTGCCAGCAGTGAAAGTCCGGGGGGCACTGAAGCTTTCTTT

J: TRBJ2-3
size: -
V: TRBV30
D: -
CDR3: CAWSRGGTSTDTQYF
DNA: TGTGCCTGGAGTAGGGGCGGAACAAGCACAGATACGCAGTATTTT

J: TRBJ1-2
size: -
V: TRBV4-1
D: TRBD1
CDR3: CASSQGQGDGYTF
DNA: TGCGCCAGCAGCCAAGGACAGGGGGATGGCTACACCTTC

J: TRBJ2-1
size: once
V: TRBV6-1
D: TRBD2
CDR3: CASSEIRVGASGSPGPFF
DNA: TGTGCCAGCAGTGAAATAAGGGTGGGGGCCAGCGGGAGTCCAGGACCGTTCTTC

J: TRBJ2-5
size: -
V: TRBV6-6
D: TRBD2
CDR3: CASSRLAGGSREETQYF
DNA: TGTGCCAGCAGTCGACTAGCGGGAGGGAGTAGGGAAGAGACCCAGTACTTC

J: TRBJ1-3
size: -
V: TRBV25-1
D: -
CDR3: CASSEYGGGSGNTIYF
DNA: TGTGCCAGCAGTGAATATGGGGGGGGATCTGGAAACACCATATATTTT

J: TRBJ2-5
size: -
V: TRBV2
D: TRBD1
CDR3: CASSAGTGMQETQYF
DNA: TGTGCCAGCAGTGCCGGGACAGGGATGCAAGAGACCCAGTACTTC

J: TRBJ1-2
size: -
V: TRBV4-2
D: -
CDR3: CASSQESGGTEGIYGYTF
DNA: TGTGCCAGCAGCCAAGAGAGCGGGGGGACGGAGGGGATCTATGGCTACACCTTC

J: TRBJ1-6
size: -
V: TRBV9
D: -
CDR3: CASSVDTNNSPLHF
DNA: TGTGCCAGCAGCGTAGACACCAATAATTCACCCCTCCACTTT

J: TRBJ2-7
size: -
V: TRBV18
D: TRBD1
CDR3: CASSSTDRTYEQYF
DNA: TGTGCCAGCTCCTCGACGGACAGGACCTACGAGCAGTACTTC

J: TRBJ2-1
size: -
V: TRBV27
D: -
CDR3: CASSGTPNNEQFF
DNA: TGTGCCAGCAGCGGGACTCCGAACAATGAGCAGTTCTTC